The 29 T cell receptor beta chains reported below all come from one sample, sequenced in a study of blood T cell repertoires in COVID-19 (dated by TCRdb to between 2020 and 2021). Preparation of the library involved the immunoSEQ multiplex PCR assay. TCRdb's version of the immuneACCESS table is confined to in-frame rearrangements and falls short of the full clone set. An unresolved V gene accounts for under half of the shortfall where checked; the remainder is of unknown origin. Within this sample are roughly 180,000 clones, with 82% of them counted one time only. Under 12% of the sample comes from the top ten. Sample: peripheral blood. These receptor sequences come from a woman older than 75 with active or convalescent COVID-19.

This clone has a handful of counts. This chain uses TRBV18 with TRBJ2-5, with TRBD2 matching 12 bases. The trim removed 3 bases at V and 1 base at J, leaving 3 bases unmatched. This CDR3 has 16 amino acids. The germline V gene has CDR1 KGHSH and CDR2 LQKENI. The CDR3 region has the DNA TGTGCCAGCTCACCCGGACTAGCGGGGATCCAAGAGACCCAGTACTTC. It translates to CASSPGLAGIQETQYF.

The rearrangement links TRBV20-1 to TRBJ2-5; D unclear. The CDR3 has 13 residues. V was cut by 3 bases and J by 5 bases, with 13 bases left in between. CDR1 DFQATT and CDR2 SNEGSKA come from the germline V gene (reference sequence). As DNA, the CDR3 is TGCAGTGCTAGTTCGGGTCCATGGGAGACCCAGTACTTC. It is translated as CSASSGPWETQYF.

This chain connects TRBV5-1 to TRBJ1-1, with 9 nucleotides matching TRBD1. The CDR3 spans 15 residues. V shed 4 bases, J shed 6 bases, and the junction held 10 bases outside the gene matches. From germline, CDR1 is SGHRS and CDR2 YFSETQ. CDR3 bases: TGCGCCAGCAGCCTAGGGACAGGGAGGAGAGCTGAAGCTTTCTTT. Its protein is CASSLGTGRRAEAFF.

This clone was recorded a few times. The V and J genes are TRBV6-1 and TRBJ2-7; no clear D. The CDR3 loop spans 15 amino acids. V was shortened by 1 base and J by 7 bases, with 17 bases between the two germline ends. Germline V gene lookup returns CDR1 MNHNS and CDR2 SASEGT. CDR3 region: CASSEDQDTYEEQYF. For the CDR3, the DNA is TGTGCCAGCAGTGAAGATCAGGATACCTACGAAGAGCAGTACTTC.

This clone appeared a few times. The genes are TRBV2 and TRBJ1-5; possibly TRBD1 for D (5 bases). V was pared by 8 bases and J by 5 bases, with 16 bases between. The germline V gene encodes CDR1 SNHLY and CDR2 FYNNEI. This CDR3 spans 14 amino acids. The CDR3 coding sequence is TGTGCCAGCCTGGGGCAGGGCTGGGATCAGCCCCAGCATTTT. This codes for CASLGQGWDQPQHF.

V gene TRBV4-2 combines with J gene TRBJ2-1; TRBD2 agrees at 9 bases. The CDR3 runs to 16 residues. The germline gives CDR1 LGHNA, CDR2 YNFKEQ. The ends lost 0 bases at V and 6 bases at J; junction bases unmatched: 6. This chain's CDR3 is CASSQDGLAGPNEQFF. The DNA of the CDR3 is TGTGCCAGCAGCCAAGATGGCCTAGCGGGGCCCAATGAGCAGTTCTTC.

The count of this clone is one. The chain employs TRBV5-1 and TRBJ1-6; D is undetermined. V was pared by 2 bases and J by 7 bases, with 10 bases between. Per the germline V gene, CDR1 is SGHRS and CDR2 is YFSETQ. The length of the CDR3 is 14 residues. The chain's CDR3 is CASSFSGVNSPLHF. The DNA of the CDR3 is TGCGCCAGCAGCTTTAGTGGAGTGAATTCACCCCTCCACTTT.

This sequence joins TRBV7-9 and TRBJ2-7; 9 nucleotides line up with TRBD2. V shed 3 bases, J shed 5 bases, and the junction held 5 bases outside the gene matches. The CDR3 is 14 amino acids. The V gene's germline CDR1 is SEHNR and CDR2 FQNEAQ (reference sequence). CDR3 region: CASSFSGSLDEQYF. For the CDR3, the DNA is TGTGCCAGCAGCTTTAGCGGGAGTCTTGACGAGCAGTACTTC.

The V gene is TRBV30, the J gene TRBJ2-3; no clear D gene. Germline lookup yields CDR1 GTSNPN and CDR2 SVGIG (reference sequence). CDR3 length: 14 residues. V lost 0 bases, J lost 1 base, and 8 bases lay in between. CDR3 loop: CAWSVIRGTDTQYF. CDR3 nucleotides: TGTGCCTGGAGTGTAATCCGCGGCACAGATACGCAGTATTTT.

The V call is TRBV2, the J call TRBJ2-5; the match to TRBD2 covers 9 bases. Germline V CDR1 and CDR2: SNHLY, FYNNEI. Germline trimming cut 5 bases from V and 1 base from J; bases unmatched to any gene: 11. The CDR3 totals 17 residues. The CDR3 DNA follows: TGTGCCAGCAGTCCCCAGTTGGCTAGCGGGACCCAAGAGACCCAGTACTTC. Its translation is CASSPQLASGTQETQYF. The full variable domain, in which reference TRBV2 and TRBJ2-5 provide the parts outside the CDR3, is EPEVTQTPSHQVTQMGQEVILRCVPISNHLYFYWYRQILGQKVEFLVSFYNNEISEKSEIFDDQFSVERPDGSNFTLKIRSTKLEDSAMYFCASSPQLASGTQETQYFGPGTRLLVL.

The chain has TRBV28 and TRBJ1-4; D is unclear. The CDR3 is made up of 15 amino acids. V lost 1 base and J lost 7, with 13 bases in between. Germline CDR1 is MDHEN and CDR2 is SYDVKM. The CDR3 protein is CASSLFLGLSEKLFF. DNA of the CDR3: TGTGCCAGCAGTTTATTCCTGGGCTTGAGTGAAAAACTGTTTTTT.

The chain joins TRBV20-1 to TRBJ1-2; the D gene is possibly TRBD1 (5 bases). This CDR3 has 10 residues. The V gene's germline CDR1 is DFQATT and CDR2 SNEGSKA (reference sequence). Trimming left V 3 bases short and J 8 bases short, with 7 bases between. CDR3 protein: CSASRTGYTF. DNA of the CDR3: TGCAGTGCTAGTCGGACAGGCTACACCTTC.

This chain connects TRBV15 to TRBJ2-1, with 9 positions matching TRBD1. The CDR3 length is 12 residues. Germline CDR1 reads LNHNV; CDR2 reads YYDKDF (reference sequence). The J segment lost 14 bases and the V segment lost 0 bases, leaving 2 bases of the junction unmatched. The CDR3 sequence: CATSRDRDREFF. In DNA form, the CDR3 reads TGTGCCACCAGCAGAGACCGGGACAGGGAGTTCTTC.

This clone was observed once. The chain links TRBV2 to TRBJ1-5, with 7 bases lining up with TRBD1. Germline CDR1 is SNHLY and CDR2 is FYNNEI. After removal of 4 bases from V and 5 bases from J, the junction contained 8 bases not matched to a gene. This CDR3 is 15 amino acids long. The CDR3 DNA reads TGTGCCAGCAGTGGAAACAGGGGACTCCATCAGCCCCAGCATTTT. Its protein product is CASSGNRGLHQPQHF. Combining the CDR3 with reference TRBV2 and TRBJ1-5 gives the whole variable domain EPEVTQTPSHQVTQMGQEVILRCVPISNHLYFYWYRQILGQKVEFLVSFYNNEISEKSEIFDDQFSVERPDGSNFTLKIRSTKLEDSAMYFCASSGNRGLHQPQHFGDGTRLSIL.

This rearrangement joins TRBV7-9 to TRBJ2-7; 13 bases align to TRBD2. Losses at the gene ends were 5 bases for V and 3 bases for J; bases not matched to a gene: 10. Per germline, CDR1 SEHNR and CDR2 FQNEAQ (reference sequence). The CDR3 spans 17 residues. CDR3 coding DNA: TGTGCCAGCAGCCCACGACTAGCGGGGGGAGGAGACTACGAGCAGTACTTC. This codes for CASSPRLAGGGDYEQYF.

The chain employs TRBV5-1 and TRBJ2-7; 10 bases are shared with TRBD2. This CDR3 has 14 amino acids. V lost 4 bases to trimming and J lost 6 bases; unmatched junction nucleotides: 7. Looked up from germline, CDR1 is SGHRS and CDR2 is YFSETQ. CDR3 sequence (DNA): TGCGCCAGCAGCCTTAGCGGGAGGACCCTCGAGCAGTACTTC. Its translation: CASSLSGRTLEQYF.

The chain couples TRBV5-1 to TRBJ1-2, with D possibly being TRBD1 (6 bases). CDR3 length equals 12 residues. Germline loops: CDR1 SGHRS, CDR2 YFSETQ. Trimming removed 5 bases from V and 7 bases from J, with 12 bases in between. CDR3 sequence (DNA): TGCGCCAGCAGTCGGGAGGGGGTTGGCTACACCTTC. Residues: CASSREGVGYTF.

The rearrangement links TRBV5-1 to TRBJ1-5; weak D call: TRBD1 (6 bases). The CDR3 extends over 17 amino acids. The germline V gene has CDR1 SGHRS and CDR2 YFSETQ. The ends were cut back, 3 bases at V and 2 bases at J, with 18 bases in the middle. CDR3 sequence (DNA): TGCGCCAGCAGCTATGACCCCAGGGGCATGGGCAATCAGCCCCAGCATTTT. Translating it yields CASSYDPRGMGNQPQHF.

CDR3 loop: CASRYPGGRTEAFF. For the CDR3, the DNA is TGTGCCAGCAGGTATCCCGGGGGTCGGACTGAAGCTTTCTTT. The J gene is TRBJ1-1, the V gene TRBV28; D possibly corresponds to TRBD1 (5 bases). V lost 6 bases, J lost 5 bases, and 16 bases lay in between. Germline-derived CDR1 and CDR2 are MDHEN and SYDVKM. This CDR3 spans 14 amino acids.

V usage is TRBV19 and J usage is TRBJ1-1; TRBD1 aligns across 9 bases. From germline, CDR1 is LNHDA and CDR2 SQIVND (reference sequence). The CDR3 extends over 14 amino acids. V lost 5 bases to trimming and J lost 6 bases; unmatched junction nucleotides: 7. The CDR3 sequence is CASSPRDRVSEAFF. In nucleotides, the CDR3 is TGTGCCAGTAGTCCCCGGGACAGGGTATCTGAAGCTTTCTTT.

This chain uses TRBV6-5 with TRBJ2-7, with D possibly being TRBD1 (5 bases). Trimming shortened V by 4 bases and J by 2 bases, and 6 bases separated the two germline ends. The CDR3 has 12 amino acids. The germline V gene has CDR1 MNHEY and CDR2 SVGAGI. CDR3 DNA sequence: TGTGCCAGCAGTTCAGGGACCTACGAGCAGTACTTC. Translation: CASSSGTYEQYF.

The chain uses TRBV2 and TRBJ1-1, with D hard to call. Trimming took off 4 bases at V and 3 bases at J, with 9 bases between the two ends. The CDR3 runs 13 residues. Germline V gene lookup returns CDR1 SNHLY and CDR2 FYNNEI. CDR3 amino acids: CASSAIRDTEAFF. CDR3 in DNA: TGTGCCAGCAGTGCCATCCGGGACACTGAAGCTTTCTTT.

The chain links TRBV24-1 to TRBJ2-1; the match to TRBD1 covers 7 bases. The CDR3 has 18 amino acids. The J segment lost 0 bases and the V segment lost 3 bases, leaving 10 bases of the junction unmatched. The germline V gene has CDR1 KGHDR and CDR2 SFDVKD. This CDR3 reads CATSDLSLQGSSYNEQFF. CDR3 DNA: TGTGCCACCAGTGATCTCTCGTTACAGGGGAGCTCCTACAATGAGCAGTTCTTC.

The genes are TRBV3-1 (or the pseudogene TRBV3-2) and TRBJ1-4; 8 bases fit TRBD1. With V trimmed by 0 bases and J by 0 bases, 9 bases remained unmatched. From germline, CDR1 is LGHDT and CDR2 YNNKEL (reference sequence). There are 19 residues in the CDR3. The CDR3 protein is CASSQDSADRASTNEKLFF. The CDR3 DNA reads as TGTGCCAGCAGCCAAGATTCAGCGGACAGGGCATCAACTAATGAAAAACTGTTTTTT.

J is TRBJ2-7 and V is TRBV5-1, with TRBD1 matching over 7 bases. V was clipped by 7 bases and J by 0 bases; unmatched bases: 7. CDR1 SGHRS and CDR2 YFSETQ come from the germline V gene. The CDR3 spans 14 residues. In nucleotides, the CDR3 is TGCGCCAGCGCTCAACAGGGGAGCTCCTACGAGCAGTACTTC. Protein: CASAQQGSSYEQYF. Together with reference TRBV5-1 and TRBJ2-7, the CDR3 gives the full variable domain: KAGVTQTPRYLIKTRGQQVTLSCSPISGHRSVSWYQQTPGQGLQFLFEYFSETQRNKGNFPGRFSGRQFSNSRSEMNVSTLELGDSALYLCASAQQGSSYEQYFGPGTRLTVT.

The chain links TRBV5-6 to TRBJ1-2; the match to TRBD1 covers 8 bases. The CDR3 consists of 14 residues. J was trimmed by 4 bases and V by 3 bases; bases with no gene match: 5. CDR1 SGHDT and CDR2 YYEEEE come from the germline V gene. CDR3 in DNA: TGTGCCAGCAGCTCGGGACAGGACGGCTATGGCTACACCTTC. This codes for CASSSGQDGYGYTF. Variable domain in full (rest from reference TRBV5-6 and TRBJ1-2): DAGVTQSPTHLIKTRGQQVTLRCSPKSGHDTVSWYQQALGQGPQFIFQYYEEEERQRGNFPDRFSGHQFPNYSSELNVNALLLGDSALYLCASSSGQDGYGYTFGSGTRLTVV.

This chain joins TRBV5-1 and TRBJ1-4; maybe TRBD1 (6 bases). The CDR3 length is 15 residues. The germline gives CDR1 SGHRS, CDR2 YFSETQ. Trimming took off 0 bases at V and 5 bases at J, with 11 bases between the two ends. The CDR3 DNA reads TGCGCCAGCAGCTTGGAGGGGGACACAAATGAAAAACTGTTTTTT. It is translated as CASSLEGDTNEKLFF.

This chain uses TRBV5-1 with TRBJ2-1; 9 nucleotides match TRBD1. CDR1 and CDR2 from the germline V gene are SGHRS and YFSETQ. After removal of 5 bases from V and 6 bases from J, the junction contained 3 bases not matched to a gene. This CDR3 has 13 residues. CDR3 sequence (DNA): TGCGCCAGCAGTGGGACAGGGTCCAATGAGCAGTTCTTC. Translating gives CASSGTGSNEQFF.

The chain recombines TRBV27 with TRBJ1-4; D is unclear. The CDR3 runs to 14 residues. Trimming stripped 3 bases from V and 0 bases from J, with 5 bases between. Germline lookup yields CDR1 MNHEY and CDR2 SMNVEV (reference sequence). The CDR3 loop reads CASSFSSTNEKLFF. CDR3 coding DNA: TGTGCCAGCAGTTTTTCCTCAACTAATGAAAAACTGTTTTTT.